What follows describes a single T cell receptor (beta chain). Its specificity is unknown. In the PCR, 60 Vbeta and 13 Jbeta primers were used. TCRdb's copy holds only in-frame clones and misses some; the assay was immunoSEQ multiplex PCR. The sample carries about 120,000 clones, around 76% recorded once. This specimen comes from a study of cytomegalovirus exposure and HLA in healthy donors. Regarding the study as a whole: What was likely a sequencing artifact was a cluster of highly shared sequence variants. Earlier analysis found most TCR beta V segments productive about 87% or about 30% of the time. In a later analysis, TCR beta V- and J-gene trimming showed a link to a missense DCLRE1C variant.

Sequencing was performed on PBMCs. This sequence was found in a man aged 50-60 years in good health and CMV-seropositive.

The CDR3 region has the DNA TGTGCCAGCAGCCCCGGACCGGGCGGGACGACAGATACGCAGTATTTT. This encodes CASSPGPGGTTDTQYF. The gene calls are TRBV5-4 and TRBJ2-3; TRBD2 might be the D (6 bases). Germline V gives CDR1 SGHNT, CDR2 YYREEE (reference sequence). Trimming shortened V by 4 bases and J by 3 bases, and 18 bases separated the two germline ends. This CDR3 has 16 amino acids.